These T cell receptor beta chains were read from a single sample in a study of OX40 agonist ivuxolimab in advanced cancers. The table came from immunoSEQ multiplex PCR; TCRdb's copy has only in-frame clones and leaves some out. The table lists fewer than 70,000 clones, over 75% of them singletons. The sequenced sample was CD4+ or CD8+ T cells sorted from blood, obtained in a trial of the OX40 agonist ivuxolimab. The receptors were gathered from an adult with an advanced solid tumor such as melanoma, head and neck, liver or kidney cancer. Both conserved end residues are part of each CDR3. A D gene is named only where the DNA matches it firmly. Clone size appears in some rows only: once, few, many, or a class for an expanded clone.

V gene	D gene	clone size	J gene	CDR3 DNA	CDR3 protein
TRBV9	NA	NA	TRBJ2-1	TGTGCCAGCAGCGTAGGGGTTCAGTACAATGAGCAGTTCTTC	CASSVGVQYNEQFF
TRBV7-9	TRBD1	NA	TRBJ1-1	TGTGCCAGCAGCCCGACAGGGGATACTGAAGCTTTCTTT	CASSPTGDTEAFF
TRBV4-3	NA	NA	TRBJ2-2	TGCGCCAGCAGCCGCCCCCTCGGGGAGCTGTTTTTT	CASSRPLGELFF
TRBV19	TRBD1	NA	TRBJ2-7	TGTGCCAGTAGTATAGATCAGCGGAGACAGGGGGGTACCTACGAGCAGTACTTC	CASSIDQRRQGGTYEQYF
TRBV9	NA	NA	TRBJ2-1	TGTGCCAGCAGCGTAGAGGGCGGCTCCTACAATGAGCAGTTCTTC	CASSVEGGSYNEQFF
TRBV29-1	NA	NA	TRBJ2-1	TGCAGCGTTGTTTGGCGGGGGCCCTACAATGAGCAGTTCTTC	CSVVWRGPYNEQFF
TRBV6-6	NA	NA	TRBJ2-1	TGTGCCAGCAGTCGGAGGGGGGCGCGGAATGAGCAGTTCTTC	CASSRRGARNEQFF
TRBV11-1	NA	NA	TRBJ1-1	TGTGCCAGCAGCGATCGGGGGGGAGGGAACACTGAAGCTTTCTTT	CASSDRGGGNTEAFF
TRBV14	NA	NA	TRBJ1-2	TGTGCCAGCAGCGGGACGCACTATGGCTACACCTTC	CASSGTHYGYTF
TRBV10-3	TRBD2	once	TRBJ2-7	TGTGCCGGCTCCGGGACTAGCGGGGCCGAGCAGTACTTC	CAGSGTSGAEQYF
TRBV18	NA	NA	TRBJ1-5	TGTGCCAGCTCGCCAACAGGTACCCAGCCCCAGCATTTT	CASSPTGTQPQHF
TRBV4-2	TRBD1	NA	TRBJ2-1	TGTGCCAGCAGCCAAGATAGGACAGGGAACTATGAGCAGTTCTTC	CASSQDRTGNYEQFF
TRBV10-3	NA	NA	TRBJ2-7	TGTGCCAGCAAGGGGGTTCCTTCTACCGAGCAGTACTTC	CASKGVPSTEQYF
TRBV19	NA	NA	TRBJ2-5	TGTGCCAGTAGTAGGTCGGCCCAAGAGACCCAGTACTTC	CASSRSAQETQYF
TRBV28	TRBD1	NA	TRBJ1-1	TGTGCCAGCAGTTCCCAGGGGGGGTACACTGAAGCTTTCTTT	CASSSQGGYTEAFF
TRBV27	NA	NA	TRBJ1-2	TGTGCCAGCACCGAAAACCTCCGCTATGGCTACACCTTC	CASTENLRYGYTF
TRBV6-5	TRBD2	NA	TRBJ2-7	TGTGCCAGCAGTCCCACCGGGGGGGCTCTCGAGCAGTACTTC	CASSPTGGALEQYF
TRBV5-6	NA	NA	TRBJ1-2	TGTGCCAGCAGCTTGGTGGACAGCGGCTACACCTTC	CASSLVDSGYTF
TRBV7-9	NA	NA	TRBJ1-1	TGTGCCAGCAGCTTAGAAGACATGGCGAACACTGAAGCTTTCTTT	CASSLEDMANTEAFF
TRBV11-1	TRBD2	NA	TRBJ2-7	TGTGCCAGCAGATACGGGGGGAGCTCCTACGAGCAGTACTTC	CASRYGGSSYEQYF
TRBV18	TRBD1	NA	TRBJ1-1	TGTGCCAGCTCACCAATAATTACAGGGGTGAACACTGAAGCTTTCTTT	CASSPIITGVNTEAFF
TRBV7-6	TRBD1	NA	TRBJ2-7	TGTGCCAGCAGCCCGATCCCGGGACAGGGGACCTACGAGCAGTACTTC	CASSPIPGQGTYEQYF
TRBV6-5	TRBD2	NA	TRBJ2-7	TGTGCCAGCAGGTATAGCGGGGGACCCTTTTACGAGCAGTACTTC	CASRYSGGPFYEQYF
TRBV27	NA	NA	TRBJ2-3	TGTGCCAGCAGTCAGCAGGGTTACTTACTCACAGATACGCAGTATTTT	CASSQQGYLLTDTQYF
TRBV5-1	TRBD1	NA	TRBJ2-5	TGCGCCAGCAGCTTCTGGCGTCCAGGGGGAGAGGAGACCCAGTACTTC	CASSFWRPGGEETQYF
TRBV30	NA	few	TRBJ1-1	TGTGCCGGAAGAGGGACGGTGAACACTGAAGCTTTCTTT	CAGRGTVNTEAFF
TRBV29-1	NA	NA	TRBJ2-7	TGCAGCGTTGAGTTCAGGGCCGAGCAGTACTTC	CSVEFRAEQYF
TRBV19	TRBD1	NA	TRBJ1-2	TGTGCCAGTAGTATAGCGGGACAGGGGGGTTGGTATGGCTACACCTTC	CASSIAGQGGWYGYTF
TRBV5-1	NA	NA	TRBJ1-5	TGCGCCAGCAGCTTGGGAGGATATAGCAATCAGCCCCAGCATTTT	CASSLGGYSNQPQHF
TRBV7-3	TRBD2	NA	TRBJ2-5	TGTGCCAGCAGCCCCCGGACTAGCGGGGGGGCGGAGACCCAGTACTTC	CASSPRTSGGAETQYF
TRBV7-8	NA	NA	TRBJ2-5	TGTGCCAGCAGCTTAAGGGGTAGGGAGCAGTACTTC	CASSLRGREQYF
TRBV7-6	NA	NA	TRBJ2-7	TGTGCCAGCAGCCTCGGACCGAACTCCTACGAGCAGTACTTC	CASSLGPNSYEQYF
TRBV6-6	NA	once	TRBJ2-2	TGTGCCAGCACGCCCCTTTCGAACACCGGGGAGCTGTTTTTT	CASTPLSNTGELFF
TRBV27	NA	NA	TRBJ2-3	TGTGCCAGCAGTTTATCCGCCGGGACACAGGAGTATTTT	CASSLSAGTQEYF
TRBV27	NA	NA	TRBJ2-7	TGTGCCAGCAGTTATCAGGGCTCCTACGAGCAGTACTTC	CASSYQGSYEQYF